This T cell receptor beta chain was recovered during a study of cytomegalovirus exposure and HLA in healthy donors. Study background: Earlier, approximately 190 million T cells were analyzed, and some 120 million unique TCR beta sequences were found among them. Counted in an early data release were 85 million or so unique TCRs from HLA-typed donors. Study-wide points: An analysis done earlier found most TCR beta V segments productive about 87% or about 30% of the time. As confirmed in vitro, three CMV-associated chains were specific for CMV antigens.

Details on this clone: Its antigen is as yet unknown.

The primer mix had 60 Vbeta and 13 Jbeta primers. Clones were read by immunoSEQ multiplex PCR, and TCRdb kept only the in-frame ones, dropping some. The sample has 180,000 or so clones, 70% to 85% seen once. Germline V gene lookup returns CDR1 WNHNN and CDR2 SYGVQD (reference sequence). V lost 2 bases to trimming and J lost 5 bases; unmatched junction nucleotides: 8. There are 16 residues in the CDR3. The clonotype comes from a boy aged 2 to 9 in good health and CMV-seronegative. The sequencing sample was made of PBMCs. The chain is built from TRBV10-1 and TRBJ2-3, with 9 bases fitting TRBD2. CDR3 protein: CASSEDPRGGQDTQYF. In DNA, the CDR3 is TGCGCCAGCAGTGAGGACCCGCGGGGGGGCCAAGATACGCAGTATTTT.